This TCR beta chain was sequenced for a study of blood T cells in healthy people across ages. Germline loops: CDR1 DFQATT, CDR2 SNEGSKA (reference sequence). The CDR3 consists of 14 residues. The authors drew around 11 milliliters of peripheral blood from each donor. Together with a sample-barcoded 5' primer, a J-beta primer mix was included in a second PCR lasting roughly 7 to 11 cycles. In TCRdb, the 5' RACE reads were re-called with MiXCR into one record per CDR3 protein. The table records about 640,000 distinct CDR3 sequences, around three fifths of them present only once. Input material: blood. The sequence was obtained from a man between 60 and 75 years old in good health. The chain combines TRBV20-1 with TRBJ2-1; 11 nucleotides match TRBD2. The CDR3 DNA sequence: TGCAGCGCCATAGCGGGGGGGCAGGTCAATGAGCAGTTCTTC. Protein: CSAIAGGQVNEQFF.